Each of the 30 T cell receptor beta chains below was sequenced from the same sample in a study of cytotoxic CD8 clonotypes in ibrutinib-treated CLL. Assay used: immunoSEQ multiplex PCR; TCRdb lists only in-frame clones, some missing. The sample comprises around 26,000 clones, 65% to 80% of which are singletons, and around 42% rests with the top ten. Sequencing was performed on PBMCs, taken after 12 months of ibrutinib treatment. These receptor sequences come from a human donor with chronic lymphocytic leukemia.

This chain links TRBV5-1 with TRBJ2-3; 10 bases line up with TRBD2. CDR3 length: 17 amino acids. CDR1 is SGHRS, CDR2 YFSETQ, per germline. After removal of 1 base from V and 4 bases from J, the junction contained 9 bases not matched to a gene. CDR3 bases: TGCGCCAGCAGCTTGTGGCTAGCGGGGGAGGACGCAGATACGCAGTATTTT. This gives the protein CASSLWLAGEDADTQYF.

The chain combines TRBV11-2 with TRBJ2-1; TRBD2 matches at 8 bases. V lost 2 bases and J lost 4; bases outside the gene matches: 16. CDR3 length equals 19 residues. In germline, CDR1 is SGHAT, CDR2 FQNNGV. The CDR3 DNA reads TGTGCCAGCAGCTTAAAAAGGGGTGGAGGACTAGCATTATACAATGAGCAGTTCTTC. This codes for CASSLKRGGGLALYNEQFF. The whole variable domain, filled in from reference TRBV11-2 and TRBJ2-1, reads EAGVAQSPRYKIIEKRQSVAFWCNPISGHATLYWYQQILGQGPKLLIQFQNNGVVDDSQLPKDRFSAERLKGVDSTLKIQPAKLEDSAVYLCASSLKRGGGLALYNEQFFGPGTRLTVL.

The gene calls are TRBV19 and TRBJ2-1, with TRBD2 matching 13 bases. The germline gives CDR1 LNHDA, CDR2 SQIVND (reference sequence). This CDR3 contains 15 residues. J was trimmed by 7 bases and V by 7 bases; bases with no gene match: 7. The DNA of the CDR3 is TGTGCCAGTACCGAGACTAGCGGGGGGTGGAATGAGCAGTTCTTC. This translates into CASTETSGGWNEQFF. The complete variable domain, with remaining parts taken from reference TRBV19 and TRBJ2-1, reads DGGITQSPKYLFRKEGQNVTLSCEQNLNHDAMYWYRQDPGQGLRLIYYSQIVNDFQKGDIAEGYSVSREKKESFPLTVTSAQKNPTAFYLCASTETSGGWNEQFFGPGTRLTVL.

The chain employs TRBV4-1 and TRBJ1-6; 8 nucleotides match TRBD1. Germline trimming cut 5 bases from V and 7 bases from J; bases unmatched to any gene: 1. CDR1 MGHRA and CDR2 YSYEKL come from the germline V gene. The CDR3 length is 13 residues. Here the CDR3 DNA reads TGCGCCAGCAGCGGGACAGGAAATTCACCCCTCCACTTT. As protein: CASSGTGNSPLHF.

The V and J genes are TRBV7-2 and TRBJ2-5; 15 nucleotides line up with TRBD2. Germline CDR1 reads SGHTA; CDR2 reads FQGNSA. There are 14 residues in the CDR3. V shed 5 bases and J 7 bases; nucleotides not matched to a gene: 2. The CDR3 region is CASSQGLAGGTQYF. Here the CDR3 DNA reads TGTGCCAGCAGCCAGGGACTAGCGGGGGGGACCCAGTACTTC.

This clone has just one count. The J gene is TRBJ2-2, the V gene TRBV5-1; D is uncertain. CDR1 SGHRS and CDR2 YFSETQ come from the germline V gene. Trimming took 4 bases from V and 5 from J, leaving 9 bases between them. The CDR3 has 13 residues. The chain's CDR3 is CASSRADTGELFF. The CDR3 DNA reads TGCGCCAGCAGCCGGGCAGATACCGGGGAGCTGTTTTTT.

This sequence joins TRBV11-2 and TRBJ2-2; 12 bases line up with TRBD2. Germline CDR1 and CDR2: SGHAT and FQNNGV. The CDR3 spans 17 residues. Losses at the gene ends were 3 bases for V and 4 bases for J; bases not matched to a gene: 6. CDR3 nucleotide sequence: TGTGCCAGCAGCTTTACTAGCGGGGGGTCTCTCACCGGGGAGCTGTTTTTT. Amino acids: CASSFTSGGSLTGELFF.

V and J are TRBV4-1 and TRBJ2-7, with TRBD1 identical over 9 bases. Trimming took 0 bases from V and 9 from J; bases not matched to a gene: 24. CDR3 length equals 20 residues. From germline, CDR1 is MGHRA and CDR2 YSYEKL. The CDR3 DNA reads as TGCGCCAGCAGCCAAGAAAGGGGGACAGGGAATGGCCCTTCCTACGAAGGGCAGTACTTC. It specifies CASSQERGTGNGPSYEGQYF.

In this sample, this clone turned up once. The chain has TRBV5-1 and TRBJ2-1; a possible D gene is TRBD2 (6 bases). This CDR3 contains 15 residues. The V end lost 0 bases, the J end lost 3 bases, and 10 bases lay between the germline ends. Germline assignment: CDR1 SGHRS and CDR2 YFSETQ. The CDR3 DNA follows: TGCGCCAGCAGCTTGGCCGGACTAAACTACAATGAGCAGTTCTTC. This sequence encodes CASSLAGLNYNEQFF.

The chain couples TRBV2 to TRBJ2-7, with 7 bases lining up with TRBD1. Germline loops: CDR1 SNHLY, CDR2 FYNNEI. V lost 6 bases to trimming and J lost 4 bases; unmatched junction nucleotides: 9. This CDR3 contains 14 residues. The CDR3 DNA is TGTGCCAGCAGAGAGACAGGGATAATGTACGAGCAGTACTTC. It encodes CASRETGIMYEQYF. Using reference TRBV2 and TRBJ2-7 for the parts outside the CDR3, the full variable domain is EPEVTQTPSHQVTQMGQEVILRCVPISNHLYFYWYRQILGQKVEFLVSFYNNEISEKSEIFDDQFSVERPDGSNFTLKIRSTKLEDSAMYFCASRETGIMYEQYFGPGTRLTVT.

In nucleotides, the CDR3 is TGTGCCAGCAATCTACAGGGTGCAGCTAGCAAAAACATTCAGTACTTC. Its translation: CASNLQGAASKNIQYF. This chain uses TRBV2 with TRBJ2-4, with a possible D match to TRBD1 (6 bases). This CDR3 contains 16 residues. V dropped 7 bases and J dropped 3 bases, with 19 bases sitting between them. Germline V gives CDR1 SNHLY, CDR2 FYNNEI.

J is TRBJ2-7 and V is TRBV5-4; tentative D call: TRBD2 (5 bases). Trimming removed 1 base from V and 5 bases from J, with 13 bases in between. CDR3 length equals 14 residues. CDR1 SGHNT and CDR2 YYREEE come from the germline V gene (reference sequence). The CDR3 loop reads CASSLSSSKHEQYF. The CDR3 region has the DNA TGTGCCAGCAGCTTGTCCTCTAGCAAGCACGAGCAGTACTTC.

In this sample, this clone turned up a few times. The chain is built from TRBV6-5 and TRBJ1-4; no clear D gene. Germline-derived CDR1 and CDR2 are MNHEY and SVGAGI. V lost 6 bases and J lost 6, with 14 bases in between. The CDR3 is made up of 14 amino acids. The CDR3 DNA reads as TGTGCCAGCAGGGATACGGGGTGGGATGAAAAACTGTTTTTT. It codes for CASRDTGWDEKLFF.

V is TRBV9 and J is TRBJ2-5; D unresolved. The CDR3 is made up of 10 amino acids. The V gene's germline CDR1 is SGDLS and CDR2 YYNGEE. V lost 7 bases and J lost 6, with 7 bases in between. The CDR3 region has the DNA TGTGCCAGCCGAAGCCAGACCCAGTACTTC. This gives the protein CASRSQTQYF.

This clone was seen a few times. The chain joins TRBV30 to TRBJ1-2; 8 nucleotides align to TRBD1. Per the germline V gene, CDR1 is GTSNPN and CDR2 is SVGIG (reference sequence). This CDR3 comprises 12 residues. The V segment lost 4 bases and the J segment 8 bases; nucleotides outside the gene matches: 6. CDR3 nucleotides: TGTGCCTGGACCCAGGGGGCGCGCGGCTACACCTTC. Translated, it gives CAWTQGARGYTF. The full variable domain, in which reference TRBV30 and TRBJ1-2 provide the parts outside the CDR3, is SQTIHQWPATLVQPVGSPLSLECTVEGTSNPNLYWYRQAAGRGLQLLFYSVGIGQISSEVPQNLSASRPQDRQFILSSKKLLLSDSGFYLCAWTQGARGYTFGSGTRLTVV.

The CDR3 loop reads CASSGPTSGGLNTQYF. The CDR3 DNA reads as TGTGCCAGCAGTGGACCTACTAGCGGGGGGTTGAATACGCAGTATTTT. This rearrangement joins TRBV28 to TRBJ2-3; TRBD2 matches 12 bases. There are 16 residues in the CDR3. CDR1 is MDHEN, CDR2 SYDVKM, per germline. The trim removed 5 bases at V and 7 bases at J, leaving 10 bases unmatched.

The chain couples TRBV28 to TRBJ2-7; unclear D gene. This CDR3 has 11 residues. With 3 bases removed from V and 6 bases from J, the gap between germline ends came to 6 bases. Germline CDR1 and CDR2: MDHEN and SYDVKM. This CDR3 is CASSFVSEQYF. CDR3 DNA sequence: TGTGCCAGCAGTTTCGTAAGCGAGCAGTACTTC.

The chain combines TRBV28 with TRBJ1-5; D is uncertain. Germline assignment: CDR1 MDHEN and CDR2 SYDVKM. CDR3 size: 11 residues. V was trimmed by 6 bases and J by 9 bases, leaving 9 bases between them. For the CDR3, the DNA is TGTGCCAGCAGCCTCCCTGGGCCCCAGCATTTT. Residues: CASSLPGPQHF.

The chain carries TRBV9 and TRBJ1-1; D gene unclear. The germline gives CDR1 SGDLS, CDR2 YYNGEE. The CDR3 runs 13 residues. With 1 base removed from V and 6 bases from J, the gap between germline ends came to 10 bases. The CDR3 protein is CASSVTQVAEAFF. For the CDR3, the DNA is TGTGCCAGCAGCGTAACCCAGGTAGCTGAAGCTTTCTTT.

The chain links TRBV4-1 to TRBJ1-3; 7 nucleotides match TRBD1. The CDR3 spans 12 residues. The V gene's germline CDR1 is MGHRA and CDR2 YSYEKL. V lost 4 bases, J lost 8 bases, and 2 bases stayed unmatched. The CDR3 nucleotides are TGCGCCAGCAGCCGACAGGGTTACACCATATATTTT. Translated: CASSRQGYTIYF.

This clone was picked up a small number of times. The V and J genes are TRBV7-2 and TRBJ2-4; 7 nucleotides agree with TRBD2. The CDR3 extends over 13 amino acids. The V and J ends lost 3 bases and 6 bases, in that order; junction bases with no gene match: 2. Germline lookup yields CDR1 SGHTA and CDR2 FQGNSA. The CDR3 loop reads CASSFGLVNIQYF. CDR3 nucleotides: TGTGCCAGCAGCTTCGGACTAGTAAACATTCAGTACTTC.

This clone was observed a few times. This CDR3 reads CASSIPWGGAHNEQFF. The CDR3, as DNA: TGTGCCAGTAGTATCCCATGGGGGGGGGCCCACAATGAGCAGTTCTTC. The J gene is TRBJ2-1, the V gene TRBV19, with D maybe TRBD2 (7 bases). CDR1 is LNHDA, CDR2 SQIVND, per germline (reference sequence). This CDR3 region has 16 residues. Trimming stripped 3 bases from V and 5 bases from J, with 17 bases between.

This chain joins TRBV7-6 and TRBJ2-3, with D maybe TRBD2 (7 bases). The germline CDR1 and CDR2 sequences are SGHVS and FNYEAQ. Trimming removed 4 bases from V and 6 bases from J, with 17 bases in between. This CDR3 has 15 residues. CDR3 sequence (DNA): TGTGCCAGCAGCTCCGTCGCGGGGGCTAAGGATACGCAGTATTTT. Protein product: CASSSVAGAKDTQYF.

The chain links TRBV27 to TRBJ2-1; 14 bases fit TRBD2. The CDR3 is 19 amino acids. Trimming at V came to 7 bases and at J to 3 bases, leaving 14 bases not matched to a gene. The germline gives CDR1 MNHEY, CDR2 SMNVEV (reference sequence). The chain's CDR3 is CASISTSGGASARYNEQFF. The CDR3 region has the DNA TGTGCCAGCATTTCGACTAGCGGGGGGGCGTCCGCCCGCTACAATGAGCAGTTCTTC.

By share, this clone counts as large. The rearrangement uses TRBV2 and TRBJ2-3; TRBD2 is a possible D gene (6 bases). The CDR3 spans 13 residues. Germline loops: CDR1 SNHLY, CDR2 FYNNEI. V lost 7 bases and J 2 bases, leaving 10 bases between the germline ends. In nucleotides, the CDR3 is TGTGCCAGCAAAGGGGACTTCACAGATACGCAGTATTTT. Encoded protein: CASKGDFTDTQYF.

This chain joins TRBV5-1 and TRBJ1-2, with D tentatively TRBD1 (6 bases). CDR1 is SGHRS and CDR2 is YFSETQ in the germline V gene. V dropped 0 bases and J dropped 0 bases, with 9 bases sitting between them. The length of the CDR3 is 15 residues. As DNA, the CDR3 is TGCGCCAGCAGCTTGGAGGGGGGCCCTAACTATGGCTACACCTTC. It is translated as CASSLEGGPNYGYTF.

The DNA of the CDR3 is TGTGCCAGCAGTGCAGGGGCTGGGGCCAACGTCCTGACTTTC. This sequence encodes CASSAGAGANVLTF. V usage is TRBV6-1 and J usage is TRBJ2-6; D might be TRBD1 (6 bases). Trimming took 4 bases from V and 2 from J, leaving 6 bases between them. Germline assignment: CDR1 MNHNS and CDR2 SASEGT. This CDR3 comprises 14 residues.

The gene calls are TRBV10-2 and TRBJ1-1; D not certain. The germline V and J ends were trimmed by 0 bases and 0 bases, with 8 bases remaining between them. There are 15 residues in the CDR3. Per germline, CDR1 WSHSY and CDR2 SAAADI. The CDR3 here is CASSESYGLNTEAFF. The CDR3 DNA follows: TGCGCCAGCAGTGAGTCTTACGGACTGAACACTGAAGCTTTCTTT.

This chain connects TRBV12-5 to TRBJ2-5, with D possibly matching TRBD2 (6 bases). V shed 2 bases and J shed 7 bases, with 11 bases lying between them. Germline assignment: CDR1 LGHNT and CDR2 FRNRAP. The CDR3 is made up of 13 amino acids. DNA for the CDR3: TGTGCTAGTGGTTTGTTGGCCGGGGGGACCCAGTACTTC. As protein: CASGLLAGGTQYF. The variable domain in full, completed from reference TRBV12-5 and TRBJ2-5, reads DARVTQTPRHKVTEMGQEVTMRCQPILGHNTVFWYRQTMMQGLELLAYFRNRAPLDDSGMPKDRFSAEMPDATLATLKIQPSEPRDSAVYFCASGLLAGGTQYFGPGTRLLVL.

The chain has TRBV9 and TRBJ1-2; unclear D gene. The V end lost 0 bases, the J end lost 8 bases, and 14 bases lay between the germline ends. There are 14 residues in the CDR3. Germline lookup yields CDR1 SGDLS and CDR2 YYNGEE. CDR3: CASSVAQTFRGYTF. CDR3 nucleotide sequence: TGTGCCAGCAGCGTAGCCCAGACCTTTAGGGGCTACACCTTC.